This TCR beta chain was observed in a study of glioma-infiltrating T cells after dendritic cell vaccination. Amplification used 60 V beta primers and 13 J beta primers. Some clones are missing from TCRdb's copy, which holds only in-frame ones; the method was immunoSEQ multiplex PCR. The table includes more than 85,000 clones, almost 90% detected once. Looked up from germline, CDR1 is MNHEY and CDR2 is SMNVEV (reference sequence). The CDR3 runs to 14 residues. V gave up 6 bases and J gave up 0 bases; unmatched junction bases: 2. Documented time point: after dendritic cell vaccination, including at tumor progression/relapse.

This chain connects TRBV27 to TRBJ2-3; 8 bases match TRBD1. Sequences were derived from blood, sampled after dendritic cell vaccination. The source is a human donor with glioblastoma. Written as DNA, the CDR3 is TGTGCCAGCAGGGGACAGGTTAGCACAGATACGCAGTATTTT. This gives the protein CASRGQVSTDTQYF.